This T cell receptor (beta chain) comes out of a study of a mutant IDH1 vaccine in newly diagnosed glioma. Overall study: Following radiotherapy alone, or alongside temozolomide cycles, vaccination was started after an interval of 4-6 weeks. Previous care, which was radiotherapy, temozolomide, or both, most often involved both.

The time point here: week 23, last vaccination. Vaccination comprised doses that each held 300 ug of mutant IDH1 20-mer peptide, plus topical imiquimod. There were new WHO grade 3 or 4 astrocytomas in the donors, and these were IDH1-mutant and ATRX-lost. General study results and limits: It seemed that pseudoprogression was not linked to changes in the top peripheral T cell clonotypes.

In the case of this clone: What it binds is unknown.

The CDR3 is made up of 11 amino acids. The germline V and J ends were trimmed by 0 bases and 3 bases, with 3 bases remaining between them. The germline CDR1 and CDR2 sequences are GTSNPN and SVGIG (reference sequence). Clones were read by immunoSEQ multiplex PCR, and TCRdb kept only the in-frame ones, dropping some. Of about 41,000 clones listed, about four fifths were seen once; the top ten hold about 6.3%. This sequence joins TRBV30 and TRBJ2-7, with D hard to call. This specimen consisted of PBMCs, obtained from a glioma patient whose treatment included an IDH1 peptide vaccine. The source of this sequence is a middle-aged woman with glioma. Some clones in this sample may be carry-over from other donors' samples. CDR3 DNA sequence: TGTGCCTGGAGTGTACTCTACGAGCAGTACTTC. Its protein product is CAWSVLYEQYF.